The clone carrying this TCR beta chain was seen a single time. Other DNA sequences of this sample code for an identical CDR3. This sample was taken from a study of shared clonotypes between healthy human individuals. Samples underwent the assay at deep level. Measured with immunoSEQ multiplex PCR; TCRdb has only the in-frame clones, and not every one. This repertoire shows about 480,000 clones, approximately 79% found once; its top ten account for approximately 13%. The sequence was collected from a woman between 40 and 50 years old in good health. Some clones in this sample may be carry-over from other donors' samples. Sequenced input: PBMCs.

CDR3 loop: CASSLVGVQETQYF. As DNA, the CDR3 is TGCGCCAGCAGCTTGGTTGGGGTTCAAGAGACCCAGTACTTC. This sequence joins TRBV5-1 and TRBJ2-5; D gene ambiguous. CDR3 length: 14 amino acids. V lost 0 bases and J 2 bases, leaving 8 bases between the germline ends. Germline V gene lookup returns CDR1 SGHRS and CDR2 YFSETQ.